The present T cell receptor beta chain was sequenced within a study of blood T cell repertoires in COVID-19. Profiling relied on immunoSEQ multiplex PCR, and the TCRdb table lists in-frame clones only, not all of them. The repertoire has 35,000 to 50,000 clones, around three quarters of them found once; the top ten carry roughly 61%. This clone appeared once. The sequencing sample was made of peripheral blood. The clonotype was recovered from a man of 80 years or more with acute or convalescent COVID-19.

CDR3 bases: TGCGCCAGCAGCAGGGGGACAGGGGGCATGGAGACCCAGTACTTC. It translates to CASSRGTGGMETQYF. V and J are TRBV5-1 and TRBJ2-5, with 12 bases fitting TRBD1. Trimming cost V 4 bases and J 5 bases; bases outside gene matches: 6. Per germline, CDR1 SGHRS and CDR2 YFSETQ. The CDR3 contains 15 residues.